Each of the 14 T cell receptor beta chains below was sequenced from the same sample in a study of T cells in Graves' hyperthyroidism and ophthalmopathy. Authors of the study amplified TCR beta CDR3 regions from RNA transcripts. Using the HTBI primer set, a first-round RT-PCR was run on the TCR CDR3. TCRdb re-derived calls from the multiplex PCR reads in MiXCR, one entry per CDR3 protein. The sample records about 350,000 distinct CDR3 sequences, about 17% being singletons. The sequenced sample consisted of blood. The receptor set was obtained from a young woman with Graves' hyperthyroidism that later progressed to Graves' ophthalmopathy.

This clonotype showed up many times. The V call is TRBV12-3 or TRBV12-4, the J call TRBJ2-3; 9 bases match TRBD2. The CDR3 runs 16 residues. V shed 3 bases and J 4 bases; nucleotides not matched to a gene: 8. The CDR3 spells CASSLMRGGPADTQYF. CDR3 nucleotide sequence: TGTGCCAGCAGTTTGATGCGGGGGGGCCCCGCAGATACGCAGTATTTT.

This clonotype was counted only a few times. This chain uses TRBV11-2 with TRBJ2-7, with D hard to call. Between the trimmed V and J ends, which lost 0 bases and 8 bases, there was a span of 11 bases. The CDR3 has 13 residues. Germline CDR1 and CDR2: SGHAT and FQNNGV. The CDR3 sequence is CASSLEYRNQQYF. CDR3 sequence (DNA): TGTGCCAGCAGCTTAGAATACCGGAACCAGCAGTACTTC.

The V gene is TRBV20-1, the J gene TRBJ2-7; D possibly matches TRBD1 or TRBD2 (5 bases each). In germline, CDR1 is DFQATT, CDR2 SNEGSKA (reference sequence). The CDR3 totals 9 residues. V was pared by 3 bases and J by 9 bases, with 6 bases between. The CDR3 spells CSARRGQYF. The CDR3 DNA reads TGCAGTGCTAGGAGGGGGCAGTACTTC.

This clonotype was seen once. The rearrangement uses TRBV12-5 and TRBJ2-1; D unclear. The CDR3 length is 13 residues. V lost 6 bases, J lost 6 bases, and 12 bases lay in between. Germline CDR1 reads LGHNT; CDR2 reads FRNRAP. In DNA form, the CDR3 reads TGTGCTAGTGGACCCGAGAGTGCCAATGAGCAGTTCTTC. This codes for CASGPESANEQFF.

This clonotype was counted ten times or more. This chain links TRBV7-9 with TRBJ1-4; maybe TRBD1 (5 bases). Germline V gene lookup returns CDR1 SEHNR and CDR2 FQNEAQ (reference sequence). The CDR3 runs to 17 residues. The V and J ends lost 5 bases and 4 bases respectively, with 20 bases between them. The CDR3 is CASSQYEGKAGNEKLFF. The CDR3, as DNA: TGTGCCAGCAGCCAATACGAGGGGAAAGCCGGTAATGAAAAACTGTTTTTT.

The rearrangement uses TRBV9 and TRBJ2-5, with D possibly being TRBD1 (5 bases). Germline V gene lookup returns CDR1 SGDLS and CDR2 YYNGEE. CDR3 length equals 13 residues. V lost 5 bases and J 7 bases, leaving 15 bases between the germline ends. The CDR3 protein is CASSTGHEGTQYF. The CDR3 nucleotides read TGTGCCAGCAGTACTGGACATGAAGGGACCCAGTACTTC.

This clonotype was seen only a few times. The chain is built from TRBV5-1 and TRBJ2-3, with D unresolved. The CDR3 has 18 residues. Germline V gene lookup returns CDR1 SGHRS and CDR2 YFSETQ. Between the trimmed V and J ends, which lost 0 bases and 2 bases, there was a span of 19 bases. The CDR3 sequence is CASSLGRASPTTTDTQYF. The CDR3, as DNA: TGCGCCAGCAGCTTGGGCAGAGCTTCCCCAACTACCACAGATACGCAGTATTTT. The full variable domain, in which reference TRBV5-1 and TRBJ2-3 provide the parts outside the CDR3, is KAGVTQTPRYLIKTRGQQVTLSCSPISGHRSVSWYQQTPGQGLQFLFEYFSETQRNKGNFPGRFSGRQFSNSRSEMNVSTLELGDSALYLCASSLGRASPTTTDTQYFGPGTRLTVL.

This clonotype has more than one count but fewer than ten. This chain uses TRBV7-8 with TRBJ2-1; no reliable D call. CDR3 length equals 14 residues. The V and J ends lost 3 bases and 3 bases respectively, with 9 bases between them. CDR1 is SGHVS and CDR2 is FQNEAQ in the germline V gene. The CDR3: CASSFLSVYNEQFF. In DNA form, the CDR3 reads TGTGCCAGCAGCTTTCTGTCCGTCTACAATGAGCAGTTCTTC. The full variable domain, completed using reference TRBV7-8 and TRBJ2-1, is GAGVSQSPRYKVAKRGQDVALRCDPISGHVSLFWYQQALGQGPEFLTYFQNEAQLDKSGLPSDRFFAERPEGSVSTLKIQRTQQEDSAVYLCASSFLSVYNEQFFGPGTRLTVL.

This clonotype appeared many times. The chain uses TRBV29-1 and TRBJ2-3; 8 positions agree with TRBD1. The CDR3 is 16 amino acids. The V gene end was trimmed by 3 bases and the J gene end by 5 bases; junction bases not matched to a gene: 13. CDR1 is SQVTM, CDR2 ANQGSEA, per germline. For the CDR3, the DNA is TGCAGCGTTGAGGATCGAAGCAGGGGGCAGGGAGATACGCAGTATTTT. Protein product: CSVEDRSRGQGDTQYF.

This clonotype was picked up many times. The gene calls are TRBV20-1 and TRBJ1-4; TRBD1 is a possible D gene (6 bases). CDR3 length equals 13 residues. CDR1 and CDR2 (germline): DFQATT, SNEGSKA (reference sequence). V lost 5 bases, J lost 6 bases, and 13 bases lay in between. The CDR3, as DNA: TGCAGTGCTTACCGGGGGCTAGATGAAAAACTGTTTTTT. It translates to CSAYRGLDEKLFF.

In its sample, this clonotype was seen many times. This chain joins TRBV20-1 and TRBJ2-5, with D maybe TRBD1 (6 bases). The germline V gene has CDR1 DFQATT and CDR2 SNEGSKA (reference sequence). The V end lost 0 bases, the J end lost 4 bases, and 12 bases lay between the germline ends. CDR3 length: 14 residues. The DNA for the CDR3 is TGCAGTGCTAGAGACCCAGGGGTCAGAGAGACCCAGTACTTC. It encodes CSARDPGVRETQYF.

The chain's CDR3 is CASSFLAATSGRVEAYEQYF. The CDR3 DNA is TGTGCCAGCAGTTTTCTGGCGGCTACTAGCGGGAGGGTCGAGGCGTACGAGCAGTACTTC. The chain combines TRBV28 with TRBJ2-7, with 13 bases aligning to TRBD2. This CDR3 is 20 amino acids long. The trim removed 3 bases at V and 4 bases at J, leaving 18 bases unmatched. Germline values: CDR1 MDHEN, CDR2 SYDVKM. Combining the CDR3 with reference TRBV28 and TRBJ2-7 gives the whole variable domain DVKVTQSSRYLVKRTGEKVFLECVQDMDHENMFWYRQDPGLGLRLIYFSYDVKMKEKGDIPEGYSVSREKKERFSLILESASTNQTSMYLCASSFLAATSGRVEAYEQYFGPGTRLTVT.

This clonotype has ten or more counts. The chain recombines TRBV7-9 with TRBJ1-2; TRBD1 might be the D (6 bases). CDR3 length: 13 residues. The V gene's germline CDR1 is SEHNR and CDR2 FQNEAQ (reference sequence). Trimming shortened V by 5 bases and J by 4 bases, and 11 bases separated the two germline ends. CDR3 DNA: TGTGCCAGCAGCCCAACAGGGCCCTATGGCTACACCTTC. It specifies CASSPTGPYGYTF.

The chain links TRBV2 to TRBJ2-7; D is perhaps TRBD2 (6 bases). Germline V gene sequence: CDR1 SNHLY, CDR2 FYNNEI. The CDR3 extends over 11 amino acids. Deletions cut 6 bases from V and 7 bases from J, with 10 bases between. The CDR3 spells CASREAGEQYF. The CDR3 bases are TGTGCCAGCAGGGAGGCGGGAGAGCAGTACTTC. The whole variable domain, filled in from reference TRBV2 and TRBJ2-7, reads EPEVTQTPSHQVTQMGQEVILRCVPISNHLYFYWYRQILGQKVEFLVSFYNNEISEKSEIFDDQFSVERPDGSNFTLKIRSTKLEDSAMYFCASREAGEQYFGPGTRLTVT.